The source of this T cell receptor beta chain is a study of cytomegalovirus exposure and HLA in healthy donors. Study-level background: Approximately 85 million unique TCRs from HLA-typed donors were held in an early data release.

Study findings and constraints: According to reports, the classifier identified cytomegalovirus status with high specificity and sensitivity. Earlier findings revealed that most TCR beta V segments proved productive either about 87% or about 30% of the time.

The CDR3 extends over 11 amino acids. Germline V CDR1 and CDR2: SEHNR, FQNEAQ (reference sequence). V was pared by 4 bases and J by 3 bases, with 3 bases between. PCR amplification relied on 60 Vbeta primers (plus 13 Jbeta primers). Repertoires were generated with immunoSEQ multiplex PCR, while TCRdb's copy carries only in-frame clones and drops some. The table includes 150,000 to 200,000 clones, 60% to 85% detected once. On this clone itself: The target antigen is unknown. Distinct nucleotide sequences in the sample also encode this CDR3.

Sequencing was performed on PBMCs. This clonotype was obtained from a male donor in good health and CMV-seropositive. The genes are TRBV7-9 and TRBJ2-5; D is unresolved. The CDR3 protein is CASSSEETQYF. CDR3 nucleotide sequence: TGTGCCAGCAGCTCTGAAGAGACCCAGTACTTC.